These 16 T cell receptor beta chains came from one sample sequenced in a study of T cell changes during pregnancy in multiple sclerosis. The method was immunoSEQ multiplex PCR; TCRdb's version includes in-frame clones alone and lacks a portion of them. The repertoire holds 69,000 or so clones, with 80% to 95% as singletons. Source: peripheral blood, taken before pregnancy. Every receptor here comes from a female donor with multiple sclerosis, enrolled in a pregnancy study.

The chain carries TRBV9 and TRBJ2-4, with a weak D call TRBD2 (6 bases). This CDR3 has 15 amino acids. Trimming left V 0 bases short and J 8 bases short, with 15 bases between. CDR1 and CDR2 from the germline V gene are SGDLS and YYNGEE. The CDR3 reads CASSVAGREADIQYF. The CDR3 region has the DNA TGTGCCAGCAGCGTAGCTGGCAGGGAGGCAGACATTCAGTACTTC.

CDR3: CASRQGELLRAEAFF. The CDR3 DNA reads TGTGCCAGTAGGCAGGGGGAGCTTTTGCGGGCTGAAGCTTTCTTT. V usage is TRBV7-2 and J usage is TRBJ1-1; 7 bases fit TRBD1. Trimming removed 9 bases from V and 6 bases from J; junction bases left unmatched: 16. CDR3 length equals 15 residues. Germline CDR1 SGHTA, CDR2 FQGNSA.

The V and J genes are TRBV11-2 and TRBJ2-1, with a possible D match to TRBD1 (6 bases). Trimming stripped 4 bases from V and 6 bases from J, with 16 bases between. This CDR3 has 15 amino acids. CDR1 is SGHAT, CDR2 FQNNGV, per germline. CDR3 nucleotides: TGTGCCAGCAGCTCACCGGGACAAGCTTCCAATGAGCAGTTCTTC. Protein: CASSSPGQASNEQFF.

V is TRBV7-2 and J is TRBJ2-1; D is unresolved. Trimming shortened V by 6 bases and J by 2 bases, and 8 bases separated the two germline ends. The CDR3 is made up of 13 amino acids. CDR1 and CDR2 (germline): SGHTA, FQGNSA. The chain's CDR3 is CASRTAPYNEQFF. The CDR3 nucleotides read TGTGCCAGCAGGACTGCCCCCTACAATGAGCAGTTCTTC. Filled out from reference TRBV7-2 and TRBJ2-1, the complete variable domain reads GAGVSQSPSNKVTEKGKDVELRCDPISGHTALYWYRQSLGQGLEFLIYFQGNSAPDKSGLPSDRFSAERTGGSVSTLTIQRTQQEDSAVYLCASRTAPYNEQFFGPGTRLTVL.

This clone has a single count. DNA of the CDR3: TGTGCCAGCGTGGGCCCCGGGACAGGGAACACTGAAGCTTTCTTT. Its translation: CASVGPGTGNTEAFF. The chain is built from TRBV2 and TRBJ1-1, with TRBD1 identical over 8 bases. Germline CDR1 SNHLY, CDR2 FYNNEI. CDR3 length: 15 amino acids. Losses at the gene ends were 8 bases for V and 1 base for J; bases not matched to a gene: 9.

This chain joins TRBV7-2 and TRBJ1-3, with D perhaps matching TRBD1 (5 bases). V was pared by 4 bases and J by 9 bases, with 25 bases between. Germline V gene data show CDR1 as SGHTA and CDR2 as FQGNSA. This CDR3 has 17 residues. CDR3 sequence: CASSSSRQNALGGTIYF. DNA of the CDR3: TGTGCCAGCAGCTCCTCGCGACAGAACGCTCTGGGGGGCACCATATATTTT.

V gene TRBV4-3 combines with J gene TRBJ2-1; 7 bases line up with TRBD2. Trimming took 4 bases from V and 5 from J; bases not matched to a gene: 11. CDR1 and CDR2 (germline): LGHNA, YSLEER. The CDR3 is 16 residues long. The CDR3 region is CASSPGPGGGNNEQFF. In DNA form, the CDR3 reads TGCGCCAGCAGCCCCGGTCCGGGAGGTGGGAACAATGAGCAGTTCTTC.

V is TRBV29-1 and J is TRBJ2-3, with 15 positions matching TRBD2. The CDR3 totals 15 residues. The ends lost 4 bases at V and 6 bases at J; junction bases unmatched: 5. Germline V lookup: CDR1 SQVTM, CDR2 ANQGSEA. The CDR3 bases are TGCAGCGTTGGGGGACTAGCGGGAGGTGGGGATACGCAGTATTTT. Translation: CSVGGLAGGGDTQYF.

The chain links TRBV11-3 to TRBJ2-1; TRBD2 agrees at 7 bases. This CDR3 has 13 amino acids. Trimming removed 5 bases from V and 5 bases from J; junction bases left unmatched: 3. Per the germline V gene, CDR1 is SGHNT and CDR2 is YENEEA. The CDR3 spells CASSDGRNNEQFF. DNA of the CDR3: TGTGCCAGCAGCGACGGGAGGAACAATGAGCAGTTCTTC.

This chain joins TRBV4-2 and TRBJ2-5; 14 bases line up with TRBD2. The trim removed 0 bases at V and 5 bases at J, leaving 8 bases unmatched. The CDR3 runs 18 residues. Germline CDR1 LGHNA, CDR2 YNFKEQ. The CDR3 DNA reads TGTGCCAGCAGCCAAGAGTCGACTAGCGGGAGGGCTTGGGAGACCCAGTACTTC. Translated: CASSQESTSGRAWETQYF.

The rearrangement uses TRBV19 and TRBJ1-3; D may be TRBD1 (6 bases). Trimming pared 9 bases from V and 0 bases from J, leaving 12 bases between. The CDR3 consists of 14 residues. Germline V gene data show CDR1 as LNHDA and CDR2 as SQIVND (reference sequence). The DNA of the CDR3 is TGTGCCAGCGGACAGTGGAGCTCTGGAAACACCATATATTTT. Its translation: CASGQWSSGNTIYF.

This sequence joins TRBV4-3 and TRBJ2-7; 9 bases line up with TRBD2. The V and J ends lost 0 bases and 6 bases, in that order; junction bases with no gene match: 6. The CDR3 has 15 residues. Germline CDR1 and CDR2: LGHNA and YSLEER. The CDR3 DNA reads TGCGCCAGCAGCCAAGAGGTAGCGGGAGTCGTCGAGCAGTACTTC. Protein sequence: CASSQEVAGVVEQYF.

This clone is a singleton in its sample. The V gene is TRBV18, the J gene TRBJ1-2; 8 bases line up with TRBD1. Germline CDR1 and CDR2: KGHSH and LQKENI. Losses at the gene ends were 3 bases for V and 10 bases for J; bases not matched to a gene: 7. The CDR3 contains 13 residues. DNA for the CDR3: TGTGCCAGCTCACCGCAGGGGGCACTTGACTACACCTTC. Translating gives CASSPQGALDYTF.

V gene TRBV5-1 combines with J gene TRBJ2-7; 8 nucleotides align to TRBD2. Germline CDR1 SGHRS, CDR2 YFSETQ. V was clipped by 4 bases and J by 5 bases; unmatched bases: 8. The length of the CDR3 is 14 residues. The CDR3 DNA follows: TGCGCCAGCAGCCTTGGACTAGCTTTAAACGAGCAGTACTTC. The encoded protein is CASSLGLALNEQYF.

This chain uses TRBV19 with TRBJ2-2; 14 nucleotides match TRBD2. Trimming cost V 5 bases and J 4 bases; bases outside gene matches: 6. This CDR3 has 17 residues. The germline V gene has CDR1 LNHDA and CDR2 SQIVND (reference sequence). The CDR3 region is CASSLGLAGAITGELFF. The CDR3 DNA sequence: TGTGCCAGTAGTCTGGGACTAGCGGGAGCGATCACCGGGGAGCTGTTTTTT. The entire variable domain, with the rest obtained from reference TRBV19 and TRBJ2-2, is as follows: DGGITQSPKYLFRKEGQNVTLSCEQNLNHDAMYWYRQDPGQGLRLIYYSQIVNDFQKGDIAEGYSVSREKKESFPLTVTSAQKNPTAFYLCASSLGLAGAITGELFFGEGSRLTVL.

CDR3 in DNA: TGTGCCATCGGCGGATACGAGCAGTACTTC. Protein product: CAIGGYEQYF. This chain joins TRBV10-3 and TRBJ2-7; D is ambiguous. This CDR3 has 10 residues. V dropped 8 bases and J dropped 4 bases, with 6 bases sitting between them. From germline, CDR1 is ENHRY and CDR2 SYGVKD.